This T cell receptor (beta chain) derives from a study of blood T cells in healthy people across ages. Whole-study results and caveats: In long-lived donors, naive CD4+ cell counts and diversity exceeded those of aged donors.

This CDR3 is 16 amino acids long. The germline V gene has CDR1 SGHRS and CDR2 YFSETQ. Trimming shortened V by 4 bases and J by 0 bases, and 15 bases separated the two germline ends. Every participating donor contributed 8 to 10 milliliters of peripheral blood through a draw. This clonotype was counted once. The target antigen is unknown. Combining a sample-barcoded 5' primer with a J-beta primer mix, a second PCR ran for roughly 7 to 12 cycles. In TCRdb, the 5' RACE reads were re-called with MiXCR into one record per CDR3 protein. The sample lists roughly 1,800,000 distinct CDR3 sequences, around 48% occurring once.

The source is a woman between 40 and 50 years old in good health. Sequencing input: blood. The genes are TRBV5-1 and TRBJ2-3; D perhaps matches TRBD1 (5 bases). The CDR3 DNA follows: TGCGCCAGCAGCCCCCGGACACAGACTAGCACAGATACGCAGTATTTT. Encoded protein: CASSPRTQTSTDTQYF.